This T cell receptor beta chain comes out of a study of early T cells in non-severe SARS-CoV-2 infection. V lost 1 base and J lost 2, with 15 bases in between. Looked up from germline, CDR1 is SGHDT and CDR2 is YYEEEE. The CDR3 runs to 16 residues. Individually, cDNA molecules had unique molecular identifiers attached to them. TCRdb recomputed calls from the 5' RACE reads with MiXCR, one row per CDR3 protein. The sample carries under 100,000 distinct CDR3 sequences, roughly 13% recorded once. This rearrangement joins TRBV5-6 to TRBJ2-5; D is possibly TRBD1 or TRBD2 (5 bases each). What was sequenced was whole blood. The sequence was collected from an adult who was a healthcare worker with PCR-confirmed SARS-CoV-2 infection or an uninfected control (not recorded which). The CDR3 loop is CASSLQQRGVQETQYF. The CDR3 DNA reads TGTGCCAGCAGCTTGCAACAGAGAGGGGTACAAGAGACCCAGTACTTC.